This entry lists 6 T cell receptor beta chains sequenced from one sample in a study of blood T cell repertoires in COVID-19. This table comes from immunoSEQ multiplex PCR, and its TCRdb copy is limited to in-frame clones, with some not included. Found here are hundreds of thousands of clones, over 75% of them singletons; the top ten hold roughly 4.5%. Sequenced material: PBMCs or T cells enriched from blood (not recorded which). The receptors originated from a man between 25 and 39 years old who had recovered from COVID-19.

V and J are TRBV7-8 and TRBJ2-2, with 9 bases identical to TRBD1. The trim removed 5 bases at V and 7 bases at J, leaving 14 bases unmatched. The CDR3 runs 17 residues. Germline V lookup: CDR1 SGHVS, CDR2 FQNEAQ. The CDR3 reads CASSLSRGLDRGGELFF. As DNA, the CDR3 is TGTGCCAGCAGCCTTTCTAGGGGGTTGGACAGGGGCGGGGAGCTGTTTTTT. The complete variable domain, with remaining parts taken from reference TRBV7-8 and TRBJ2-2, reads GAGVSQSPRYKVAKRGQDVALRCDPISGHVSLFWYQQALGQGPEFLTYFQNEAQLDKSGLPSDRFFAERPEGSVSTLKIQRTQQEDSAVYLCASSLSRGLDRGGELFFGEGSRLTVL.

V gene TRBV5-6 combines with J gene TRBJ1-1; 7 nucleotides match TRBD1. Germline lookup yields CDR1 SGHDT and CDR2 YYEEEE. Losses at the gene ends were 4 bases for V and 1 base for J; bases not matched to a gene: 1. This CDR3 spans 13 amino acids. As DNA, the CDR3 is TGTGCCAGCAGCCGGGACAGGAACACTGAAGCTTTCTTT. It codes for CASSRDRNTEAFF.

This clone has more than one count but fewer than ten. V is TRBV5-1 and J is TRBJ2-7; the match to TRBD1 covers 9 bases. The CDR3 has 14 residues. V lost 4 bases, J lost 3 bases, and 5 bases stayed unmatched. The germline gives CDR1 SGHRS, CDR2 YFSETQ. The CDR3 DNA is TGCGCCAGCAGCAGGGACAGGGAATACTACGAGCAGTACTTC. This codes for CASSRDREYYEQYF.

The chain has TRBV4-1 and TRBJ1-1; D gene ambiguous. This CDR3 spans 12 amino acids. The germline CDR1 and CDR2 sequences are MGHRA and YSYEKL. V lost 5 bases, J lost 1 base, and 5 bases lay in between. CDR3 DNA: TGCGCCAGCAGCTCTAAGAACACTGAAGCTTTCTTT. Its translation is CASSSKNTEAFF.

The rearrangement uses TRBV7-2 and TRBJ2-3, with 8 bases lining up with TRBD2. The length of the CDR3 is 14 residues. Germline values: CDR1 SGHTA, CDR2 FQGNSA. The V gene end was trimmed by 5 bases and the J gene end by 3 bases; junction bases not matched to a gene: 4. The CDR3 DNA reads as TGTGCCAGCAGCCCGGCGGGGGGTACAGATACGCAGTATTTT. It codes for CASSPAGGTDTQYF.

The rearrangement uses TRBV28 and TRBJ2-3; the match to TRBD2 covers 8 bases. CDR1 and CDR2 from the germline V gene are MDHEN and SYDVKM. With 1 base clipped from V and 7 bases from J, the junction kept 16 bases outside the gene matches. The CDR3 is 18 residues long. This chain's CDR3 is CASSLFGVGSGVNHTQYF. In DNA form, the CDR3 reads TGTGCCAGCAGTTTATTCGGGGTGGGTAGCGGGGTCAATCATACGCAGTATTTT.